This TCR beta chain was sequenced during a study of blood T cell repertoires in COVID-19. Study in general: Donors in the United States, Italy and Spain gave samples during acute or convalescent COVID-19. Nucleic acid was either cDNA or gDNA, and it came from T cells, B-cell-depleted T cells, or PBMCs.

Original processing notes: Reference gene primers were amplified, and this amplification served to estimate nucleated cell counts. TCRdb's copy holds only in-frame clones and misses some; the assay was immunoSEQ multiplex PCR. Clone size and the V and J calls come from that table; the DNA yielded D and trimming. The sample lists 150,000 to 200,000 clones, around nine tenths seen once, with roughly 3.5% in the top ten. CDR1 MNHEY and CDR2 SVGAGI come from the germline V gene. The CDR3 is made up of 15 amino acids. Trimming took off 0 bases at V and 5 bases at J, with 10 bases between the two ends. Sequenced: peripheral blood. The sequence came from a man in his 70s with acute or convalescent COVID-19. This chain joins TRBV6-5 and TRBJ1-4; no reliable D call. The CDR3 DNA follows: TGTGCCAGCAGTTACTCCCCGTCTCTAAATGAAAAACTGTTTTTT. It encodes CASSYSPSLNEKLFF.